One and the same sample provided the 9 T cell receptor beta chains below, sequenced in a study of cytomegalovirus exposure and HLA in healthy donors. The PCR had 60 Vbeta and 13 Jbeta primers. Clones were sequenced by immunoSEQ multiplex PCR, and TCRdb holds only the in-frame ones, with some missing. The sample consists of under 130,000 clones, approximately 80% of them appearing once. Sequencing was performed on PBMCs. The source of these receptors is a female donor in good health and CMV-seropositive.

The chain carries TRBV6-1 and TRBJ1-5; 7 positions match TRBD1. The germline CDR1 and CDR2 sequences are MNHNS and SASEGT. This CDR3 spans 13 amino acids. J gave up 7 bases and V 4 bases, and 4 bases lay outside the gene matches. CDR3 sequence reads: CASSAGGRQPQHF. CDR3 bases: TGTGCCAGCAGTGCAGGGGGAAGGCAGCCCCAGCATTTT.

Concerning this clone: Other nucleotide sequences from this sample produce the same CDR3. The chain uses TRBV6-1 and TRBJ2-7; maybe TRBD2 (6 bases). Germline CDR1 MNHNS, CDR2 SASEGT. The CDR3 loop spans 12 amino acids. V was trimmed by 4 bases and J by 2 bases, leaving 6 bases between them. The DNA for the CDR3 is TGTGCCAGCAGTGGCGGGGCCTACGAGCAGTACTTC. Its protein is CASSGGAYEQYF.

This rearrangement joins TRBV29-1 to TRBJ2-2; maybe TRBD2 (5 bases). V gave up 7 bases and J gave up 5 bases, with 17 bases separating them. This CDR3 comprises 14 residues. Germline CDR1 is SQVTM and CDR2 is ANQGSEA. In DNA form, the CDR3 reads TGCAGCGCTTCGGACTCAGGACGAACCGGGGAGCTGTTTTTT. Residues: CSASDSGRTGELFF.

The genes are TRBV9 and TRBJ1-2, with D hard to call. Germline V gene data show CDR1 as SGDLS and CDR2 as YYNGEE. The CDR3 loop spans 14 amino acids. The germline V and J ends were trimmed by 4 bases and 8 bases, with 18 bases remaining between them. DNA for the CDR3: TGTGCCAGCAGCTCTCCCGGCCGAGGGTGGGGCTACACCTTC. Its translation: CASSSPGRGWGYTF. Filled out from reference TRBV9 and TRBJ1-2, the complete variable domain reads DSGVTQTPKHLITATGQRVTLRCSPRSGDLSVYWYQQSLDQGLQFLIQYYNGEERAKGNILERFSAQQFPDLHSELNLSSLELGDSALYFCASSSPGRGWGYTFGSGTRLTVV.

The J gene is TRBJ2-7, the V gene TRBV2; possible D gene TRBD2, 5 bases. Germline values: CDR1 SNHLY, CDR2 FYNNEI. V shed 1 base and J shed 3 bases, with 7 bases lying between them. There are 13 residues in the CDR3. The CDR3 region has the DNA TGTGCCAGCAGTGAAGGGACTTACTACGAGCAGTACTTC. Translating gives CASSEGTYYEQYF.

The chain employs TRBV7-9 and TRBJ1-4, with TRBD1 matching over 9 bases. The CDR3 spans 14 residues. V lost 6 bases to trimming and J lost 8 bases; unmatched junction nucleotides: 7. CDR1 and CDR2 from the germline V gene are SEHNR and FQNEAQ (reference sequence). In DNA, the CDR3 is TGTGCCAGCAGACTTCCGGGACAGGGCGAAAAACTGTTTTTT. Its translation: CASRLPGQGEKLFF.

J is TRBJ2-1 and V is TRBV6-1, with 15 bases fitting TRBD2. The ends lost 8 bases at V and 8 bases at J; junction bases unmatched: 7. Germline lookup yields CDR1 MNHNS and CDR2 SASEGT. This CDR3 is built from 15 residues. CDR3 DNA sequence: TGTGCCAGCTTATCCGGGACTAGCGGGGGGTATGAGCAGTTCTTC. Translated: CASLSGTSGGYEQFF.

This rearrangement joins TRBV6-5 to TRBJ2-7; the D gene is possibly TRBD1 (6 bases). Trimming left V 1 base short and J 0 bases short, with 10 bases between. Germline lookup yields CDR1 MNHEY and CDR2 SVGAGI. The CDR3 is 15 residues long. CDR3 in amino acids: CASSYYQGSSYEQYF. CDR3 bases: TGTGCCAGCAGTTACTACCAGGGGAGCTCCTACGAGCAGTACTTC.

The CDR3 reads CASSLMGTPTNTEAFF. The CDR3 region has the DNA TGTGCCAGCAGCCTCATGGGGACACCTACGAACACTGAAGCTTTCTTT. The chain is built from TRBV9 and TRBJ1-1, with TRBD1 as a possible D gene (6 bases). CDR3 size: 16 residues. The germline V and J ends were trimmed by 4 bases and 1 base, with 17 bases remaining between them. Germline V gives CDR1 SGDLS, CDR2 YYNGEE.